A selection of T cell receptor beta chains follows, all from one sample in a study of shared clonotypes between healthy human individuals. Libraries were prepared by immunoSEQ multiplex PCR; TCRdb keeps only in-frame clonotypes and omits some of them. The profile shows about 340,000 clones, about 73% of them singletons. The sequencing sample was made of memory CD4+ T cells sorted from blood. The receptor set was obtained from a man aged 25 to 40 in good health. Both conserved end residues are part of each CDR3. Each record gives: V gene, D gene, clone size, CDR3 length, J gene, CDR3 DNA, CDR3 protein. The D gene is left open where the match is weak. Some rows mark clone size as missing; the rest say once, few, many or name a class of expanded clone.

TRBV29-1	TRBD1	NA	13	TRBJ2-7	TGCAGCGTTGAGGTGGGACAGGCCTACGAGCAGTACTTC	CSVEVGQAYEQYF
TRBV28	TRBD1	NA	13	TRBJ1-2	TGTGCCAGCAGCAGTGGGACAGGGAGCGGCTACACCTTC	CASSSGTGSGYTF
TRBV7-2	TRBD1	once	13	TRBJ1-5	TGTGCCAGCAGCACAGGGGGGTATCAGCCCCAGCATTTT	CASSTGGYQPQHF
TRBV27	NA	NA	13	TRBJ2-3	TGTGCCAGCAGATCTCTAAACACAGATACGCAGTATTTT	CASRSLNTDTQYF
TRBV7-9	NA	once	16	TRBJ2-7	TGTGCCAGTACCCAAGTGGGGGCGGATAGCTCCTACGAGCAGTACTTC	CASTQVGADSSYEQYF
TRBV10-1	NA	NA	13	TRBJ1-1	TGCGCCAGCAGTGACCCCTATGGGACTGAAGCTTTCTTT	CASSDPYGTEAFF
TRBV29-1	NA	NA	13	TRBJ1-1	TGCAGCGTTGAGTTACAGCCGAACACTGAAGCTTTCTTT	CSVELQPNTEAFF
TRBV2	NA	NA	15	TRBJ1-5	TGTGCCAGCAGTGGGATAGGACTGAGCAATCAGCCCCAGCATTTT	CASSGIGLSNQPQHF
TRBV5-1	NA	NA	14	TRBJ2-7	TGCGCCAGCAGCTTGGGCTTTGACAGGACCGAGCAGTACTTC	CASSLGFDRTEQYF
TRBV27	NA	once	16	TRBJ2-7	TGTGCCAGCAGTTTAAAGGGGGGGACTATCCCCTACGAGCAGTACTTC	CASSLKGGTIPYEQYF
TRBV30	TRBD1	NA	19	TRBJ1-1	TGTGCCTGCCCCCGCCCCGGGGGAAACAGGGGGCCCATGAACACTGAAGCTTTCTTT	CACPRPGGNRGPMNTEAFF
TRBV7-9	NA	NA	15	TRBJ2-2	TGTGCCAGCAGCTTAAAACGCCAGGACACCGGGGAGCTGTTTTTT	CASSLKRQDTGELFF
TRBV6-5	NA	NA	14	TRBJ1-1	TGTGCCAGCACCAGGACATCGCAGAACACTGAAGCTTTCTTT	CASTRTSQNTEAFF
TRBV18	NA	NA	11	TRBJ2-7	TGTGCCAGCTCAAACTCCTACGAGCAGTACTTC	CASSNSYEQYF
TRBV5-8	NA	NA	16	TRBJ1-2	TGTGCCAGCAGCCTCCGCGTTGGAGGGGGGTACTATGGCTACACCTTC	CASSLRVGGGYYGYTF
TRBV14	NA	NA	16	TRBJ2-1	TGTGCCAGCAGCCAAGTTCCGGGACTCCCCCGAGATGAGCAGTTCTTC	CASSQVPGLPRDEQFF
TRBV6-5	NA	few	14	TRBJ1-3	TGTGCCAGTAGCATTAAGAGAGACGGAAACACCATATATTTT	CASSIKRDGNTIYF